This T cell receptor (beta chain) comes out of a study of beta chain features in type 1 diabetes. The wider study: On cell yields, gender and age, patients and healthy donors were similar. Regarding the study as a whole: The study found moderately but significantly shorter TCRB CDR3s in all four CD4+ subsets of Type 1 diabetes patients. Whether HLA type affects TCRB rearrangement stayed undetermined in the present work.

The V segment lost 5 bases and the J segment 0 bases; nucleotides outside the gene matches: 1. The CDR3 contains 14 residues. The germline gives CDR1 SEHNR, CDR2 FQNEAQ (reference sequence). The entirety of the isolated RNA underwent reverse transcription, so expressed TCRB transcripts were sequenced. Average reads for naive, central memory and regulatory T cell samples were about 3.57 million. Assay: immunoSEQ multiplex PCR; the TCRdb copy retains only in-frame clones and omits some. The sample consists of 630,000 or so clones, roughly an eighth of them appearing once. This clone was counted a few times. No antigen is known for it. Via CD45RO/CCR7/CD25/CD127/CD95/CD27, cells of the CD4+ naive, central memory, regulatory and stem cell-like memory subsets were sorted.

This sequence originates from a man younger than 35 with type 1 diabetes. The chain uses TRBV7-9 and TRBJ1-1; TRBD1 matches at 9 bases. The sample consisted of naive CD4+ T cells from blood. CDR3 sequence (DNA): TGTGCCAGCAGCAGGGACAGGGTGAACACTGAAGCTTTCTTT. Its protein is CASSRDRVNTEAFF. The full variable domain, its missing parts supplied by reference TRBV7-9 and TRBJ1-1, is DTGVSQNPRHKITKRGQNVTFRCDPISEHNRLYWYRQTLGQGPEFLTYFQNEAQLEKSRLLSDRFSAERPKGSFSTLEIQRTEQGDSAMYLCASSRDRVNTEAFFGQGTRLTVV.